This paragraph reports one TCR beta chain. Its antigen is not identified. There are 15 residues in the CDR3. CDR1 and CDR2 from the germline V gene are SGHVS and FQNEAQ. V was pared by 4 bases and J by 4 bases, with 5 bases of the junction left unmatched. Clones were sequenced by immunoSEQ multiplex PCR, and TCRdb holds only the in-frame ones, with some missing. The data hold 2,500,000 or so clones, with approximately 90% observed a single time. This entry belongs to a study of shared clonotypes between healthy human individuals. Findings and caveats of the study: Only blood underwent sampling, and tissue repertoires likely differ. Larger estimated richness was generally recorded for naive subsets relative to memory subsets.

The clonotype originates from a man between 18 and 29 years old in good health. Some clones in this sample may be carry-over from other donors' samples. The sample taken for sequencing was naive CD4+ T cells from PBMCs. The sample's subset: CD45RA+ positively selected. V gene TRBV7-8 combines with J gene TRBJ1-5; 9 bases line up with TRBD1. CDR3 in amino acids: CASSSRDRDNQPQHF. The DNA of the CDR3 is TGTGCCAGCAGCTCCCGGGACAGGGATAATCAGCCCCAGCATTTT.